This TCR beta chain was sequenced during a study of T cells in Graves' hyperthyroidism and ophthalmopathy. Background on the study: Peripheral blood specimens were obtained at initial diagnosis, prior to any treatment.

The ends were cut back, 0 bases at V and 2 bases at J, with 5 bases in the middle. The CDR3 consists of 14 residues. Study-level results: Peripheral blood also featured most of the thyroid clonotypes expanded above 0.001.

Amplification of TCR beta CDR3 regions was performed using RNA transcripts as template. HTBI primers were the set used in a first-round RT-PCR of the TCR CDR3. TCRdb fed the multiplex PCR reads into MiXCR, producing one record per CDR3 protein. The repertoire has more than 300,000 distinct CDR3 sequences, approximately 14% of them found once; the top ten carry about 22%. This clonotype was seen repeatedly, ten times or more. Its antigen is unknown. The chain carries TRBV12-3 or TRBV12-4 and TRBJ1-3; D call uncertain. Sequences were obtained from blood. The sequence was obtained from a woman aged 25-40 years with Graves' hyperthyroidism. The CDR3 nucleotides read TGTGCCAGCAGTTTAGCGACCGCTGGAAACACCATATATTTT. The encoded protein is CASSLATAGNTIYF.